This TCR beta chain derives from a study of T cells after yellow fever vaccination (dated by TCRdb to between 2018 and 2021). In terms of the full investigation: Libraries from fractions with low cell numbers were prepared with the SMART-Seq v4 Ultra Low Input RNA kit. To track T-cell clones before and after primary and booster YFV17D yellow fever vaccination, bulk TCR alpha and beta repertoires were sequenced longitudinally. Two healthy male donors, one aged 18 to 30 and one aged 30 to 39 years, were included in the cohort. Blood was collected at multiple timepoints before and after primary and secondary immunization, and bulk PBMC replicates and cell subsets were isolated.

Paper-wide results and their limitations: The study included only a couple of donors, which limits how far the findings can be generalized. After the booster, most of the clones that had expanded following primary vaccination were detected again (96% of CD4 and 85% to 90% of CD8), which suggests that memory was broadly maintained. Compared with the primary T-cell response, the secondary T-cell response was weaker but faster, peaking on day 5 rather than day 15. Computational filtering was required because FACS-sorted repertoires could contain abundant contaminating clonotypes from the bulk population. A small share of clonotypes was detected in both CD4 and CD8 compartments, with the overlap likely arising from convergent recombination.

The treatment or condition label for this specimen denotes: live attenuated yellow fever vaccine strain. A standard Ficoll-Paque protocol was used to isolate PBMCs from peripheral blood. CD4 and CD8 T-cell fractions were isolated with Dynabeads CD4 and CD8 positive selection kits. TriZol was used to extract RNA from bulk PBMCs, from CD4 and CD8 fractions, and from dextramer-positive and dextramer-negative fractions. As concerns this clonotype: It has no known antigen specificity. No base-level quality is on record; no much larger clone is a single base apart.

TCRdb names Illumina NovaSeq 6000 as the instrument used. TCR cDNA was made using 5'RACE template switching, a step that added a universal primer site and unique molecular identifiers. Priming of cDNA synthesis was performed from both the TCR alpha and TCR beta constant segments. Libraries were amplified in two PCR steps, with sample barcodes and sequencing adapters added in the second step. Sequencing of the libraries was done on either Illumina HiSeq 2500 (2x100 bp) or NovaSeq (2x150 bp). On the authors' methods: MIGEC was used to demultiplex reads and collapse the reads into UMI consensus sequences, and MiXCR was used for V(D)J alignment. Vaccine-responding clonotypes were identified with edgeR using replicate PBMC samples, with FDR below 0.01 and a log2 fold change above 5 up to day 15 being required. Each bulk clonotype received a CD4 or CD8 identity based on whether the sequenced CD4 or CD8 repertoire contained that clonotype at higher abundance. TCRdb reprocessing: public reads trimmed at Q25 with fastp, clones called with MiXCR, in-frame beta chains kept. Under each unique CDR3 protein, matching rows form one entry showing the most common genes and DNA. What appears here as the V and J calls and clone size reflects TCRdb's work, not the paper's. The sample includes about 170,000 distinct CDR3 sequences, with 9.5% to 12% observed a single time. Approximately 34% of the sample is taken by the ten largest.

Source: CD8+ T cells sorted from PBMCs, taken 15 days after the yellow fever booster vaccination. This clonotype originated in a young man who received the YFV17D yellow fever vaccine.

CDR3 reads: CASTSGNEQFF. The nucleotide sequence reads as follows: TGTGCCAGCACCTCAGGAAATGAGCAGTTCTTC. The V gene is TRBV6-5 and the J gene is TRBJ2-1, with the D gene uncertain. The junction shows trimming of 7 bases on V and 7 bases on J, plus 8 bases between the germline ends. The germline V gene gives CDR1 as MNHEY and CDR2 as SVGAGI. The CDR3 sequence holds 11 residues, the cysteine and phenylalanine included. Just CDR3 DNA is preserved here, 33 bases in frame from base 1.